Listed below are T cell receptor beta chains from one sample, sequenced in a study of PD-1 blockade in classical Hodgkin lymphoma. Sequenced by immunoSEQ multiplex PCR; TCRdb stores in-frame clones only, minus some. The table has over 50,000 clones, around 78% seen once. This sample comprised peripheral blood mononuclear cells (PBMCs), obtained before the second cycle of nivolumab. The receptor set was obtained from a human donor with classical Hodgkin lymphoma. Each CDR3 is given with its conserved first and last residue. D genes are given only for firm matches. Size tells how often a clone was seen (once, few, many) or the class of an expanded clone, and some rows leave it out.

D gene,clone size,J gene,V gene,CDR3 DNA,CDR3 protein
-,-,TRBJ1-2,TRBV27,TGTGCCAGCACCCCCGCGGAAGGTCGGGACGGCTATGGCTACACCTTC,CASTPAEGRDGYGYTF
TRBD1,-,TRBJ2-1,TRBV11-3,TGTGCCAGCAGCTTTGGACAATCCAACAGGGGCGGGGAGCAGTTCTTC,CASSFGQSNRGGEQFF
-,-,TRBJ1-4,TRBV30,TGTGCCTGGACAGGGCTCGCGGAAAAACTGTTTTTT,CAWTGLAEKLFF
TRBD2,-,TRBJ2-7,TRBV2,TGTGCCGGTAGCGGGAGGGCCTTCTCCTACGAGCAGTACTTC,CAGSGRAFSYEQYF
-,-,TRBJ1-1,TRBV6-7,TGTGCCAGCAGTCACCCGGGGGGGCGGAACACTGAAGCTTTCTTT,CASSHPGGRNTEAFF
-,-,TRBJ1-2,TRBV11-2,TGTGCCAGCAGCCTTAGTCAGGGGTGGAGTGCCGACTATGGCTACACCTTC,CASSLSQGWSADYGYTF
-,-,TRBJ2-1,TRBV5-5,TGTGCCAGCACTATGGCTGGGGGCAACTCCTACAATGAGCAGTTCTTC,CASTMAGGNSYNEQFF
-,-,TRBJ2-5,TRBV10-3,TGTGCCATCGCGGCCCAAGAGACCCAGTACTTC,CAIAAQETQYF
TRBD2,few,TRBJ2-3,TRBV30,TGTGCCTGGAGTCAAACTAGCGGGAGGGCCGACACGCAGTATTTT,CAWSQTSGRADTQYF
-,-,TRBJ1-3,TRBV30,TGTGCCTGGTCGGCAGGCTCTGGAAACACCATATATTTT,CAWSAGSGNTIYF
TRBD1,-,TRBJ1-1,TRBV6-6,TGTGCCAGCAGTTACCAGGACAGGGTGGCTTTCTTT,CASSYQDRVAFF